The 26 T cell receptor beta chains below all came from one sample that was sequenced in a study of shared clonotypes between healthy human individuals. TCRdb's copy holds only in-frame clones and misses some; the assay was immunoSEQ multiplex PCR. The sample consists of more than 600,000 clones, approximately 90% of them appearing once. Naive CD8 cells lacked CD45RO, underwent positive selection for CCR7 and left out terminally differentiated effector memory CD45RA+ cells. The source material was naive CD8+ T cells sorted from blood. Every receptor here comes from a man between 25 and 39 years old in good health.

The chain combines TRBV4-1 with TRBJ2-7; 10 bases are a match to TRBD2. The V segment lost 2 bases and the J segment 8 bases; nucleotides outside the gene matches: 9. CDR1 and CDR2 (germline): MGHRA, YSYEKL. This CDR3 contains 15 residues. The CDR3 coding sequence is TGCGCCAGCAGCCAAACCGTTGGGACTAGCGTAAAGCAGTACTTC. It is translated as CASSQTVGTSVKQYF.

This chain connects TRBV9 to TRBJ2-1; 10 positions match TRBD2. V lost 3 bases and J lost 8; bases outside the gene matches: 8. The CDR3 is 15 residues long. Germline CDR1 reads SGDLS; CDR2 reads YYNGEE. In DNA form, the CDR3 reads TGTGCCAGCAGCGGTAGCGGGAGGAGTATCGATGAGCAGTTCTTC. It specifies CASSGSGRSIDEQFF. The full variable domain, in which reference TRBV9 and TRBJ2-1 provide the parts outside the CDR3, is DSGVTQTPKHLITATGQRVTLRCSPRSGDLSVYWYQQSLDQGLQFLIQYYNGEERAKGNILERFSAQQFPDLHSELNLSSLELGDSALYFCASSGSGRSIDEQFFGPGTRLTVL.

The chain is built from TRBV7-6 and TRBJ2-5, with TRBD2 identical over 16 bases. Germline CDR1 and CDR2: SGHVS and FNYEAQ. With 0 bases clipped from V and 5 bases from J, the junction kept 18 bases outside the gene matches. This CDR3 has 22 amino acids. CDR3 amino acids: CASSLAPEGLAGGPKGVETQYF. DNA of the CDR3: TGTGCCAGCAGCTTAGCACCAGAGGGACTAGCGGGAGGGCCTAAAGGGGTGGAGACCCAGTACTTC.

This chain joins TRBV5-5 and TRBJ1-1, with D hard to call. V lost 6 bases, J lost 4 bases, and 13 bases lay in between. There are 13 residues in the CDR3. Germline V gene sequence: CDR1 SGHKS, CDR2 YYEKEE (reference sequence). DNA for the CDR3: TGTGCCAGCACCCTCCGCTGGGGCACTGAAGCTTTCTTT. This codes for CASTLRWGTEAFF.

This chain joins TRBV29-1 and TRBJ2-6, with D tentatively TRBD2 (6 bases). V was cut by 2 bases and J by 2 bases, with 16 bases left in between. This CDR3 spans 17 amino acids. CDR1 is SQVTM, CDR2 ANQGSEA, per germline. The CDR3 here is CSVEIPGGSPGANVLTF. The DNA of the CDR3 is TGCAGCGTTGAAATCCCAGGAGGGTCCCCTGGGGCCAACGTCCTGACTTTC.

J is TRBJ2-5 and V is TRBV5-1, with D possibly being TRBD1 or TRBD2 (5 bases each). Trimming took off 2 bases at V and 5 bases at J, with 22 bases between the two ends. The CDR3 totals 17 residues. The germline V gene encodes CDR1 SGHRS and CDR2 YFSETQ. The CDR3 nucleotides are TGCGCCAGCAGCTTAGGAGGCCGGGGCCCCGGGGAGGAGACCCAGTACTTC. This codes for CASSLGGRGPGEETQYF.

V and J are TRBV7-9 and TRBJ2-1, with D possibly being TRBD2 (6 bases). The CDR3 extends over 16 amino acids. Germline CDR1 and CDR2: SEHNR and FQNEAQ (reference sequence). V was clipped by 4 bases and J by 3 bases, with 16 bases between them. The CDR3 loop reads CASSCCLGLFYNEQFF. In DNA, the CDR3 is TGTGCCAGCAGCTGTTGTTTGGGACTTTTCTACAATGAGCAGTTCTTC.

The V and J genes are TRBV29-1 and TRBJ2-3; 11 bases are a match to TRBD2. Germline assignment: CDR1 SQVTM and CDR2 ANQGSEA. The V segment lost 6 bases and the J segment 4 bases; nucleotides outside the gene matches: 6. CDR3 length equals 14 residues. As DNA, the CDR3 is TGCAGCGTCGGCGGGACTAGCGGAGCAGATACGCAGTATTTT. Protein product: CSVGGTSGADTQYF.

J is TRBJ2-1 and V is TRBV7-9, with 8 bases matching TRBD2. Trimming removed 6 bases from V and 0 bases from J; junction bases left unmatched: 4. The CDR3 is made up of 15 amino acids. Germline CDR1 is SEHNR and CDR2 is FQNEAQ (reference sequence). The CDR3 region is CASRSGGSSYNEQFF. In nucleotides, the CDR3 is TGTGCCAGCAGGAGCGGGGGATCCTCCTACAATGAGCAGTTCTTC.

A single count supports this clone. This chain uses TRBV7-6 with TRBJ2-7; possibly TRBD1 for D (5 bases). Germline V CDR1 and CDR2: SGHVS, FNYEAQ. The V gene lost 1 base and the J gene lost 2 bases, with 9 bases spanning the gap. The CDR3 has 14 residues. In DNA form, the CDR3 reads TGTGCCAGCAGCTTAGAGGGGAAAGCCTACGAGCAGTACTTC. Translation gives CASSLEGKAYEQYF.

This clone showed up just once. The J gene is TRBJ1-1, the V gene TRBV2; D unclear. Per the germline V gene, CDR1 is SNHLY and CDR2 is FYNNEI. V was cut by 5 bases and J by 1 base, with 8 bases left in between. This CDR3 region has 13 residues. The CDR3: CASSLGPNTEAFF. The CDR3 DNA reads as TGTGCCAGCAGTCTGGGCCCGAACACTGAAGCTTTCTTT.

With respect to this clone: This same CDR3 is encoded by further DNA sequences in the sample. The rearrangement joins TRBV9 to TRBJ2-7, with no clear D. CDR3 length: 14 amino acids. CDR1 is SGDLS, CDR2 YYNGEE, per germline. V was pared by 2 bases and J by 1 base, with 10 bases between. CDR3: CASSVEDGSYEQYF. In DNA, the CDR3 is TGTGCCAGCAGCGTTGAGGACGGATCCTACGAGCAGTACTTC.

Remarks on this clone: This CDR3 is also generated by other DNA sequences in the sample. This rearrangement joins TRBV5-5 to TRBJ2-1; no firm D call. CDR3 length equals 11 residues. Trimming took off 2 bases at V and 6 bases at J, with 3 bases between the two ends. Germline V gene sequence: CDR1 SGHKS, CDR2 YYEKEE (reference sequence). CDR3 coding DNA: TGTGCCAGCAGCTTAGGCAATGAGCAGTTCTTC. Translation gives CASSLGNEQFF. The whole variable domain, remainder taken from reference TRBV5-5 and TRBJ2-1, is DAGVTQSPTHLIKTRGQQVTLRCSPISGHKSVSWYQQVLGQGPQFIFQYYEKEERGRGNFPDRFSARQFPNYSSELNVNALLLGDSALYLCASSLGNEQFFGPGTRLTVL.

V usage is TRBV27 and J usage is TRBJ2-1; D gene unclear. Germline CDR1 MNHEY, CDR2 SMNVEV (reference sequence). V lost 0 bases and J 6 bases, leaving 6 bases between the germline ends. This CDR3 region has 13 residues. The CDR3 DNA sequence: TGTGCCAGCAGTTTATCGAGAACCAATGAGCAGTTCTTC. It yields the protein CASSLSRTNEQFF.

In this sample, this clone turned up once. The V and J genes are TRBV27 and TRBJ2-7, with TRBD1 matching over 9 bases. V lost 2 bases to trimming and J lost 2 bases; unmatched junction nucleotides: 4. CDR1 MNHEY and CDR2 SMNVEV come from the germline V gene (reference sequence). This CDR3 has 15 amino acids. DNA of the CDR3: TGTGCCAGCAGTTTAACCTGGGACAGGGCCTACGAGCAGTACTTC. Its protein is CASSLTWDRAYEQYF.

The chain joins TRBV27 to TRBJ1-1; D possibly corresponds to TRBD1 (5 bases). The CDR3 has 14 amino acids. The V gene's germline CDR1 is MNHEY and CDR2 SMNVEV (reference sequence). With 1 base removed from V and 0 bases from J, the gap between germline ends came to 6 bases. CDR3 sequence (DNA): TGTGCCAGCAGTTTATACAGGATGAACACTGAAGCTTTCTTT. Protein sequence: CASSLYRMNTEAFF.

The V call is TRBV28, the J call TRBJ1-5; D perhaps matches TRBD1 (6 bases). This CDR3 contains 15 residues. V was cut by 7 bases and J by 7 bases, with 20 bases left in between. Per germline, CDR1 MDHEN and CDR2 SYDVKM. The CDR3 DNA is TGTGCCAGCATCATCGGACAGCCCATTGGGCAGCCCCAGCATTTT. Translating gives CASIIGQPIGQPQHF.

This chain links TRBV5-5 with TRBJ1-3; D is perhaps TRBD1 (6 bases). In germline, CDR1 is SGHKS, CDR2 YYEKEE (reference sequence). Trimming took 4 bases from V and 1 from J, leaving 12 bases between them. This CDR3 is 15 amino acids long. CDR3 DNA sequence: TGTGCCAGCAGCCCCGCCGGGACATCTGGAAACACCATATATTTT. It is translated as CASSPAGTSGNTIYF.

The chain is built from TRBV7-9 and TRBJ1-5; TRBD1 might be the D (6 bases). Germline CDR1 reads SEHNR; CDR2 reads FQNEAQ (reference sequence). Trimming pared 1 base from V and 7 bases from J, leaving 17 bases between. The CDR3 consists of 16 residues. In DNA form, the CDR3 reads TGTGCCAGCAGCTTAGATACGACAGGAGCACCCCAGCCCCAGCATTTT. Translation: CASSLDTTGAPQPQHF.

The chain employs TRBV5-1 and TRBJ2-1, with D perhaps matching TRBD1 (6 bases). Germline V gene sequence: CDR1 SGHRS, CDR2 YFSETQ. The V gene lost 0 bases and the J gene lost 2 bases, with 9 bases spanning the gap. The CDR3 runs 15 residues. CDR3 residues: CASSLARGPYNEQFF. In DNA form, the CDR3 reads TGCGCCAGCAGCTTGGCCAGGGGACCCTACAATGAGCAGTTCTTC.

The V call is TRBV7-9, the J call TRBJ1-2; 9 bases align to TRBD1. V lost 6 bases, J lost 3 bases, and 8 bases stayed unmatched. Germline V gene sequence: CDR1 SEHNR, CDR2 FQNEAQ (reference sequence). This CDR3 has 15 residues. The CDR3 nucleotides read TGTGCCAGCAGTCGCTCGGACAGGGGCGACTATGGCTACACCTTC. This gives the protein CASSRSDRGDYGYTF.

The chain joins TRBV4-3 to TRBJ2-1; no definite D call. Trimming took off 0 bases at V and 8 bases at J, with 17 bases between the two ends. The length of the CDR3 is 16 residues. Germline V lookup: CDR1 LGHNA, CDR2 YSLEER. CDR3 DNA sequence: TGCGCCAGCAGCCAAGAAAGGAGTTCTTTACTGGATGAGCAGTTCTTC. Translating gives CASSQERSSLLDEQFF.

The DNA for the CDR3 is TGTGCCAGCAGCCCCCGCGGGACAGGGGGCAATCAGCCCCAGCATTTT. Translating gives CASSPRGTGGNQPQHF. The V and J genes are TRBV28 and TRBJ1-5, with 10 positions matching TRBD1. V trimming: 6 bases; J trimming: 2 bases; junction bases outside the gene matches: 7. This CDR3 has 16 residues. Germline CDR1 and CDR2: MDHEN and SYDVKM.

The chain is built from TRBV7-2 and TRBJ1-5; unclear D gene. The germline V gene encodes CDR1 SGHTA and CDR2 FQGNSA. The CDR3 loop spans 13 amino acids. Deletions cut 2 bases from V and 4 bases from J, with 6 bases between. The CDR3 spells CASSLSQNQPQHF. The CDR3 DNA follows: TGTGCCAGCAGCTTAAGCCAGAATCAGCCCCAGCATTTT.

The CDR3 DNA sequence: TGTGCCAGCATTAAAGCGGGAGTATCCTACAATGAGCAGTTCTTC. It encodes CASIKAGVSYNEQFF. V usage is TRBV2 and J usage is TRBJ2-1; 8 nucleotides agree with TRBD2. The V gene's germline CDR1 is SNHLY and CDR2 FYNNEI. This CDR3 comprises 15 residues. J was trimmed by 1 base and V by 7 bases; bases with no gene match: 6. The full variable domain, its missing parts supplied by reference TRBV2 and TRBJ2-1, is EPEVTQTPSHQVTQMGQEVILRCVPISNHLYFYWYRQILGQKVEFLVSFYNNEISEKSEIFDDQFSVERPDGSNFTLKIRSTKLEDSAMYFCASIKAGVSYNEQFFGPGTRLTVL.

This chain links TRBV11-3 with TRBJ2-5, with TRBD1 identical over 8 bases. Per the germline V gene, CDR1 is SGHNT and CDR2 is YENEEA. The CDR3 is 15 amino acids. With V trimmed by 4 bases and J by 2 bases, 6 bases remained unmatched. Here the CDR3 DNA reads TGTGCCAGCAGCTCCAGACAGGGGAGACAAGAGACCCAGTACTTC. This translates into CASSSRQGRQETQYF. Drawing the rest from reference TRBV11-3 and TRBJ2-5, the complete variable domain is EAGVVQSPRYKIIEKKQPVAFWCNPISGHNTLYWYLQNLGQGPELLIRYENEEAVDDSQLPKDRFSAERLKGVDSTLKIQPAELGDSAVYLCASSSRQGRQETQYFGPGTRLLVL.